The 20 T cell receptor beta chains presented below share a single source sample, sequenced in a study of T cell responses to AZD1222 COVID-19 vaccine. Produced via immunoSEQ multiplex PCR; TCRdb's table is partial and in-frame only. Among 100,000 to 150,000 clones, roughly 89% were seen once, and the ten largest hold approximately 30%. This material consisted of peripheral blood, taken on day 0 of AZD1222 vaccination. Receptors originate from an adult in good health.

The gene calls are TRBV19 and TRBJ2-1; 9 bases align to TRBD2. Germline trimming cut 3 bases from V and 6 bases from J; bases unmatched to any gene: 3. CDR1 LNHDA and CDR2 SQIVND come from the germline V gene (reference sequence). CDR3 length equals 14 residues. CDR3 in amino acids: CASSMAGGPNEQFF. The CDR3 DNA reads as TGTGCCAGTAGTATGGCGGGGGGGCCCAATGAGCAGTTCTTC.

The chain carries TRBV18 and TRBJ1-1, with a possible D match to TRBD1 (5 bases). Germline V lookup: CDR1 KGHSH, CDR2 LQKENI. Trimming took 2 bases from V and 1 from J, leaving 8 bases between them. The CDR3 loop spans 14 amino acids. CDR3 coding DNA: TGTGCCAGCTCACCAAGTCAGGGGAACACTGAAGCTTTCTTT. Amino acid sequence: CASSPSQGNTEAFF.

The chain has TRBV5-1 and TRBJ1-1; TRBD1 aligns across 9 bases. Germline V CDR1 and CDR2: SGHRS, YFSETQ. V was pared by 4 bases and J by 1 base, with 11 bases of the junction left unmatched. The CDR3 consists of 17 residues. The CDR3 DNA is TGCGCCAGCAGCCTAAGTCCCGGGACAGGGACGAACACTGAAGCTTTCTTT. This encodes CASSLSPGTGTNTEAFF. Together with reference TRBV5-1 and TRBJ1-1, the CDR3 gives the full variable domain: KAGVTQTPRYLIKTRGQQVTLSCSPISGHRSVSWYQQTPGQGLQFLFEYFSETQRNKGNFPGRFSGRQFSNSRSEMNVSTLELGDSALYLCASSLSPGTGTNTEAFFGQGTRLTVV.

The chain has TRBV6-2 or TRBV6-3 and TRBJ2-7, with TRBD1 as a possible D gene (5 bases). The CDR3 loop spans 16 amino acids. V dropped 2 bases and J dropped 5 bases, with 19 bases sitting between them. CDR1 and CDR2 from the germline V gene are MNHEY and SVGEGT. This CDR3 reads CASSYPILLKGNEQYF. For the CDR3, the DNA is TGTGCCAGCAGTTACCCGATCCTTTTGAAGGGGAACGAGCAGTACTTC.

The chain recombines TRBV30 with TRBJ1-6, with TRBD1 identical over 7 bases. This CDR3 comprises 15 residues. CDR1 GTSNPN and CDR2 SVGIG come from the germline V gene (reference sequence). With 3 bases clipped from V and 7 bases from J, the junction kept 9 bases outside the gene matches. In nucleotides, the CDR3 is TGTGCCTGGAGCCGGGACAGCCCAGGAAATTCACCCCTCCACTTT. Protein: CAWSRDSPGNSPLHF.

A single count supports this clone. The chain joins TRBV18 to TRBJ1-1; possible D gene TRBD1, 5 bases. Trimming removed 2 bases at V and 4 bases at J, with 14 bases between. Germline CDR1 is KGHSH and CDR2 is LQKENI. The CDR3 contains 15 residues. The CDR3 here is CASSPGQGALTEAFF. CDR3 bases: TGTGCCAGCTCACCAGGGCAGGGTGCCCTCACTGAAGCTTTCTTT.

This clone has just one count. The chain joins TRBV5-1 to TRBJ1-6; TRBD1 might be the D (6 bases). From germline, CDR1 is SGHRS and CDR2 YFSETQ. The CDR3 is made up of 15 amino acids. V dropped 4 bases and J dropped 5 bases, with 13 bases sitting between them. The CDR3 DNA sequence: TGCGCCAGCAGCCGGGGGCAGGGAGATAATTCACCCCTCCACTTT. This translates into CASSRGQGDNSPLHF.

V and J are TRBV6-1 and TRBJ2-5; 7 bases map to TRBD2. CDR1 is MNHNS and CDR2 is SASEGT in the germline V gene. Unmatched junction bases numbered 4, after V lost 1 base and J lost 5 bases. This CDR3 has 14 residues. The CDR3 here is CASSEVRGEETQYF. CDR3 bases: TGTGCCAGCAGTGAAGTTCGGGGGGAGGAGACCCAGTACTTC.

The gene calls are TRBV3-1 (or the pseudogene TRBV3-2) and TRBJ1-4; a weak D match, TRBD1 (5 bases). CDR3 length: 15 amino acids. Per germline, CDR1 LGHDT and CDR2 YNNKEL (reference sequence). V lost 0 bases and J lost 7, with 12 bases in between. Here the CDR3 DNA reads TGTGCCAGCAGCCAAGATCAAGGGGCTGGTGAAAAACTGTTTTTT. Translation gives CASSQDQGAGEKLFF.

The rearrangement joins TRBV3-1 (or the pseudogene TRBV3-2) to TRBJ1-6; maybe TRBD1 (5 bases). The germline gives CDR1 LGHDT, CDR2 YNNKEL (reference sequence). This CDR3 is 14 amino acids long. The V gene lost 4 bases and the J gene lost 4 bases, with 8 bases spanning the gap. The CDR3 reads CASSRTPYNSPLHF. The CDR3 DNA follows: TGTGCCAGCAGCCGGACACCTTATAATTCACCCCTCCACTTT.

This clone was counted a few times. The V gene is TRBV11-2, the J gene TRBJ1-6; D gene unclear. The CDR3 contains 14 residues. Germline V lookup: CDR1 SGHAT, CDR2 FQNNGV. Trimming shortened V by 3 bases and J by 2 bases, and 5 bases separated the two germline ends. CDR3 in DNA: TGTGCCAGCAGCTTTGGGACCTATAATTCACCCCTCCACTTT. This translates into CASSFGTYNSPLHF. Full variable domain (remainder filled in from reference TRBV11-2 and TRBJ1-6): EAGVAQSPRYKIIEKRQSVAFWCNPISGHATLYWYQQILGQGPKLLIQFQNNGVVDDSQLPKDRFSAERLKGVDSTLKIQPAKLEDSAVYLCASSFGTYNSPLHFGNGTRLTVT.

The V and J genes are TRBV6-2 or TRBV6-3 and TRBJ2-6; 9 bases are shared with TRBD1. Germline CDR1 is MNHEY and CDR2 is SVGEGT. This CDR3 comprises 15 residues. Losses at the gene ends were 6 bases for V and 4 bases for J; bases not matched to a gene: 4. For the CDR3, the DNA is TGTGCCAGCAGATACAGGGGGCAAGGGGCCAACGTCCTGACTTTC. This codes for CASRYRGQGANVLTF.

The chain carries TRBV5-1 and TRBJ2-4; D perhaps matches TRBD2 (5 bases). Trimming left V 0 bases short and J 1 base short, with 8 bases between. The CDR3 is made up of 15 amino acids. Looked up from germline, CDR1 is SGHRS and CDR2 is YFSETQ. CDR3 in amino acids: CASSLGGIAKNIQYF. CDR3 DNA: TGCGCCAGCAGCTTGGGAGGGATCGCCAAAAACATTCAGTACTTC.

On this clone: A read error may account for a junction end that differs from germline. This rearrangement joins TRBV4-2 to TRBJ2-7; TRBD1 matches 9 bases. Germline V lookup: CDR1 LGHNA, CDR2 YNFKEQ. The CDR3 contains 15 residues. The CDR3 sequence is CASSQERDRVVHLNF. CDR3 DNA: TGTGCCAGCAGCCAAGAGAGGGACAGGGTCGTACACCTTAACTTC.

The chain's CDR3 is CASRAGQVNQPQHF. The CDR3 DNA is TGTGCCAGCAGAGCTGGACAGGTCAATCAGCCCCAGCATTTT. The chain recombines TRBV6-5 with TRBJ1-5; 7 nucleotides match TRBD1. Germline assignment: CDR1 MNHEY and CDR2 SVGAGI. Unmatched junction bases numbered 5, after V lost 6 bases and J lost 3 bases. The CDR3 is 14 residues long.

This chain links TRBV9 with TRBJ1-2; 7 bases match TRBD1. The ends lost 5 bases at V and 4 bases at J; junction bases unmatched: 8. The germline CDR1 and CDR2 sequences are SGDLS and YYNGEE. The CDR3 is made up of 14 amino acids. CDR3 in amino acids: CASSSTGEVYGYTF. In DNA, the CDR3 is TGTGCCAGCAGTTCTACAGGGGAGGTCTATGGCTACACCTTC.

The chain has TRBV3-1 (or the pseudogene TRBV3-2) and TRBJ2-2; no clear D gene. The germline gives CDR1 LGHDT, CDR2 YNNKEL (reference sequence). This CDR3 spans 12 amino acids. Trimming removed 0 bases from V and 4 bases from J, with 0 bases in between. CDR3 region: CASSQDTGELFF. CDR3 nucleotides: TGTGCCAGCAGCCAAGACACCGGGGAGCTGTTTTTT.

The CDR3 protein is CATSRSGELFF. The DNA for the CDR3 is TGTGCCACCAGCAGATCAGGGGAGCTGTTTTTT. The gene calls are TRBV15 and TRBJ2-2, with D hard to call. Germline values: CDR1 LNHNV, CDR2 YYDKDF (reference sequence). V lost 2 bases, J lost 8 bases, and 3 bases lay in between. There are 11 residues in the CDR3.

This clone was counted a few times. The chain couples TRBV5-1 to TRBJ1-1; D ambiguous. Deletions cut 0 bases from V and 6 bases from J, with 15 bases between. This CDR3 region has 15 residues. Germline CDR1 is SGHRS and CDR2 is YFSETQ. CDR3 in DNA: TGCGCCAGCAGCTTGGAAAGGGCTAGGAGCTCTGAAGCTTTCTTT. It yields the protein CASSLERARSSEAFF.

The chain uses TRBV7-3 and TRBJ1-3; possible D gene TRBD1, 5 bases. From germline, CDR1 is SGHTA and CDR2 FQGTGA. Trimming cost V 2 bases and J 0 bases, with 8 bases left between them. The CDR3 is 15 residues long. The CDR3 DNA sequence: TGTGCCAGCAGCTTAGGGGGTACCTCTGGAAACACCATATATTTT. Its protein is CASSLGGTSGNTIYF.